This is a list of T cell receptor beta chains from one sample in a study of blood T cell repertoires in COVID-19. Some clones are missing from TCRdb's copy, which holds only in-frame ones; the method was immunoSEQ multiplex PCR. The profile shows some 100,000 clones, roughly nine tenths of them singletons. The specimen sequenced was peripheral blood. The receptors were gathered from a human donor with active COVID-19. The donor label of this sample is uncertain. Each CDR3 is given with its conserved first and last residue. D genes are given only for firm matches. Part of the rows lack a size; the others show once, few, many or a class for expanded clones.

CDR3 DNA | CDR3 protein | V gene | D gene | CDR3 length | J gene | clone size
TGTGCCACCCACGCCGGGACCGCGGGGACCGGTTACGGCTACACCTTC | CATHAGTAGTGYGYTF | TRBV5-6 | NA | 16 | TRBJ1-2 | few
TGCGCCAGCAGCGACCTACTAGCGGGGGCGGCAGATACGCAGTATTTT | CASSDLLAGAADTQYF | TRBV5-1 | TRBD2 | 16 | TRBJ2-3 | NA
TGTGCCAGCAGCGTAAACAATGAGCAGTTCTTC | CASSVNNEQFF | TRBV7-9 | NA | 11 | TRBJ2-1 | NA
TGCAGCGCCCTCACGGGGAGGGAACTGTTTTTT | CSALTGRELFF | TRBV29-1 | NA | 11 | TRBJ1-4 | NA
TGCGCCAGCAACGAGGGAGGGCGTGATTCACCCCTCCACTTT | CASNEGGRDSPLHF | TRBV5-1 | NA | 14 | TRBJ1-6 | NA
TGTGCCAGCAGCTTATCTCCAGGATCCTACGAGCAGTACTTC | CASSLSPGSYEQYF | TRBV7-3 | NA | 14 | TRBJ2-7 | NA
TGTGCCAGCAGCTCCGCAGGTTTTGAGACCCAGTACTTC | CASSSAGFETQYF | TRBV13 | NA | 13 | TRBJ2-5 | NA
TGCGCCAGCAGCTTTGAAACAGGGGGCGCTGGCACAGATACGCAGTATTTT | CASSFETGGAGTDTQYF | TRBV5-1 | TRBD1 | 17 | TRBJ2-3 | NA
TGTGCCAGCAGCCAAGATTGGGGGGGTAGCACAGATACGCAGTATTTT | CASSQDWGGSTDTQYF | TRBV4-2 | TRBD2 | 16 | TRBJ2-3 | NA
TGTGCCAGCAGCTTGGACGACAGCCCGGGAGTTCCGCCCTACGAGCAGTACTTC | CASSLDDSPGVPPYEQYF | TRBV5-5 | NA | 18 | TRBJ2-7 | NA
TGTGCCAGCAGCTCCGCGACAGGGGGTACGCAGTATTTT | CASSSATGGTQYF | TRBV7-2 | TRBD1 | 13 | TRBJ2-3 | NA
TGTGCCAGCACCAAACGGGCGGGCTCTGGAAACACCATATATTTT | CASTKRAGSGNTIYF | TRBV6-6 | NA | 15 | TRBJ1-3 | NA
TGCGCCAGCAGTCTCCCGGGACTGGAGAACTATGGCTACACCTTC | CASSLPGLENYGYTF | TRBV23-1 | NA | 15 | TRBJ1-2 | NA
TGCGCCAGCAGCTTGGTAATGGGCGGGGGTAATAATGAGCAGTTCTTC | CASSLVMGGGNNEQFF | TRBV5-1 | TRBD2 | 16 | TRBJ2-1 | NA
TGTGCCAGCAGTGACCTTTCAGGGGCCGGGGCCAACGTCCTGACTTTC | CASSDLSGAGANVLTF | TRBV2 | NA | 16 | TRBJ2-6 | NA
TGTGCCAGCAGCTTAGGACAGCCGAATGATAACACTGAAGCTTTCTTT | CASSLGQPNDNTEAFF | TRBV7-6 | NA | 16 | TRBJ1-1 | NA
TGTGCCAGCAGCACGGGACAGACCCTGATGAACACTGAAGCTTTCTTT | CASSTGQTLMNTEAFF | TRBV5-8 | TRBD1 | 16 | TRBJ1-1 | NA
TGTGCCACCAGTCAGCCGGGACAGGGCAACGCCGGGGAGCTGTTTTTT | CATSQPGQGNAGELFF | TRBV24-1 | TRBD1 | 16 | TRBJ2-2 | NA
TGTGCCAGCAGTTTTAGGGAGCCTGGGGCCAACGTCCTGACTTTC | CASSFREPGANVLTF | TRBV6-2/TRBV6-3 | NA | 15 | TRBJ2-6 | NA
TGTGCCAGCAGCTTAGAGGAGGGGGATACGCAGTATTTT | CASSLEEGDTQYF | TRBV7-2 | NA | 13 | TRBJ2-3 | NA
TGTGCCAGCAGCCTTTCGCCCGGGACAAACTACGAGCAGTACTTC | CASSLSPGTNYEQYF | TRBV14 | NA | 15 | TRBJ2-7 | NA
TGTGCCATCAGTGGACAGGGGTCCAGTGAAAAACTGTTTTTT | CAISGQGSSEKLFF | TRBV10-3 | TRBD1 | 14 | TRBJ1-4 | NA
TGCGCCAGCGCGACTAGCGGGGGATACAATGAGCAGTTCTTC | CASATSGGYNEQFF | TRBV5-1 | TRBD2 | 14 | TRBJ2-1 | NA
TGTGCCAGCAGCGTAGCTACGGTAGCGGGGGGGCTTCGGACCGGGGAGCTGTTTTTT | CASSVATVAGGLRTGELFF | TRBV9 | TRBD2 | 19 | TRBJ2-2 | NA
TGTGCCAGCAGCCACAGGGGCCAAGAGACCCAGTACTTC | CASSHRGQETQYF | TRBV3-1/TRBV3-2 | NA | 13 | TRBJ2-5 | once